The clone carrying this TCR beta chain was found once. Some clones are missing from TCRdb's copy, which holds only in-frame ones; the method was immunoSEQ multiplex PCR. Of around 280,000 clones detected, approximately 90% appear once; the ten largest clones hold about 2.2%. The data are from a study of blood T cell repertoires in COVID-19. Study-wide context: The cDNA or gDNA used as material had been derived from T cells, B-cell-depleted T cells, or PBMCs.

The V gene's germline CDR1 is MNHEY and CDR2 SVGAGI. CDR3 length equals 15 residues. The V gene end was trimmed by 6 bases and the J gene end by 5 bases; junction bases not matched to a gene: 7. This sequence originates from a woman in her forties or fifties who had recovered from COVID-19. The sequencing sample was made of peripheral blood. This sequence joins TRBV6-5 and TRBJ1-6; TRBD1 agrees at 7 bases. CDR3 DNA sequence: TGTGCCAGCAGGAGACAGGGATCGAATAATTCACCCCTCCACTTT. Encoded protein: CASRRQGSNNSPLHF.